This TCR beta chain appears in the sequencing data of a study of blood T cell repertoires in COVID-19. The CDR3 runs to 14 residues. With V trimmed by 3 bases and J by 7 bases, 7 bases remained unmatched. Looked up from germline, CDR1 is SGHAT and CDR2 is FQNNGV. TCRdb's copy holds only in-frame clones and misses some; the assay was immunoSEQ multiplex PCR. The sample holds about 250,000 clones, 85% to 90% seen once. The source material was PBMCs or T cells enriched from blood (not recorded which). This chain uses TRBV11-2 with TRBJ2-7, with 9 bases that match TRBD1. This clonotype was obtained from a man aged 18 to 35 who had recovered from COVID-19. CDR3 coding DNA: TGTGCCAGCAGCTTGACAGGGGGTTTAAGGGAGCAGTACTTC. Translating it yields CASSLTGGLREQYF.